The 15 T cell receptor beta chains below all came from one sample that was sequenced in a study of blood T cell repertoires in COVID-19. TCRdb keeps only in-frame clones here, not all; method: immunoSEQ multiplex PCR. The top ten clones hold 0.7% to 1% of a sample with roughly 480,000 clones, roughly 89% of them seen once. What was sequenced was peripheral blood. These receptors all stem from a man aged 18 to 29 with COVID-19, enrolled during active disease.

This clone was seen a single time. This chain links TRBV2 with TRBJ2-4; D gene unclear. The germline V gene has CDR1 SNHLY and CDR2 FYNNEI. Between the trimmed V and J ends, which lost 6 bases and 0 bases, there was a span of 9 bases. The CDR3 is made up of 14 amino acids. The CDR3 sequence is CASRASLAKNIQYF. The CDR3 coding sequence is TGTGCCAGCAGGGCCTCCTTAGCCAAAAACATTCAGTACTTC.

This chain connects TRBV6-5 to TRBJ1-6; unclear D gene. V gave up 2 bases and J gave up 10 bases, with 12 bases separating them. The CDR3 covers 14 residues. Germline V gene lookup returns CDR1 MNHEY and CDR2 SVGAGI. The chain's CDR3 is CASSYGLIKSPLHF. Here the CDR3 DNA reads TGTGCCAGCAGTTACGGCCTGATAAAATCACCCCTCCACTTT.

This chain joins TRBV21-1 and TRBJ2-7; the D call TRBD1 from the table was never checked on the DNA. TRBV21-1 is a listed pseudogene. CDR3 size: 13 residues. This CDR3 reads CASSKGTFYEQYF. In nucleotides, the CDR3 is TGTGCCAGCAGCAAAGGGACATTCTACGAGCAGTACTTC.

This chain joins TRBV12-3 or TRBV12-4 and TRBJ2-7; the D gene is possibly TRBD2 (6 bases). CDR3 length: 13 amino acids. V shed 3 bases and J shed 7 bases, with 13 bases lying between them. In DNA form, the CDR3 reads TGTGCCAGCAGTTTGTTTGGGGCGGGGGAGCAGTACTTC. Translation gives CASSLFGAGEQYF.

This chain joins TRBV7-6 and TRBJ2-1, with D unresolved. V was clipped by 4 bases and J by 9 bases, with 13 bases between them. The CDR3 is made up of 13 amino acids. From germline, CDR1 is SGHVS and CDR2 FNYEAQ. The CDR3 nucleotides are TGTGCCAGCAGCTCGGCGGTAGTAGGTGAGCAGTTCTTC. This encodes CASSSAVVGEQFF. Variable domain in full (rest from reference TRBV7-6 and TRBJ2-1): GAGVSQSPRYKVTKRGQDVALRCDPISGHVSLYWYRQALGQGPEFLTYFNYEAQQDKSGLPNDRFSAERPEGSISTLTIQRTEQRDSAMYRCASSSAVVGEQFFGPGTRLTVL.

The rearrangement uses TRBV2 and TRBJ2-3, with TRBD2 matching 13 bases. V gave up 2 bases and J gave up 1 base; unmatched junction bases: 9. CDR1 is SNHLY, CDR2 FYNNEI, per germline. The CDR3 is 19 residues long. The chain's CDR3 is CASSESGVGTSGGTDTQYF. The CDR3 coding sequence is TGTGCCAGCAGTGAATCGGGGGTAGGGACTAGCGGGGGCACAGATACGCAGTATTTT.

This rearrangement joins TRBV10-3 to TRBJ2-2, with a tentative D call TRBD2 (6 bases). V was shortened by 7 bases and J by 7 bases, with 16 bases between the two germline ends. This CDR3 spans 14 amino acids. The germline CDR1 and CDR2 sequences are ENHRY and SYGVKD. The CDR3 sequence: CAINRRGTGGELFF. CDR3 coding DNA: TGTGCCATCAATCGACGGGGGACCGGCGGGGAGCTGTTTTTT.

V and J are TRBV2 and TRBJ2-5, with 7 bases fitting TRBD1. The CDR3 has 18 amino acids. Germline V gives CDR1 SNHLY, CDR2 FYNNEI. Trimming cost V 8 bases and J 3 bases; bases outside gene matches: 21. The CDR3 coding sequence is TGTGCCAGCCGCCTGACACCTAGTTCGGGACAGTTAGAAGAGACCCAGTACTTC. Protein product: CASRLTPSSGQLEETQYF. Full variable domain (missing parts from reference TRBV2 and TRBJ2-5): EPEVTQTPSHQVTQMGQEVILRCVPISNHLYFYWYRQILGQKVEFLVSFYNNEISEKSEIFDDQFSVERPDGSNFTLKIRSTKLEDSAMYFCASRLTPSSGQLEETQYFGPGTRLLVL.

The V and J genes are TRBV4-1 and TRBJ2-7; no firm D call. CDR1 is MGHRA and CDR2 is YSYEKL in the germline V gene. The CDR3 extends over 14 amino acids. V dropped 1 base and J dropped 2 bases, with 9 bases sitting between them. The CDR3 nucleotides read TGCGCCAGCAGCCAAGTGCCTACGGCCTACGAGCAGTACTTC. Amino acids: CASSQVPTAYEQYF.

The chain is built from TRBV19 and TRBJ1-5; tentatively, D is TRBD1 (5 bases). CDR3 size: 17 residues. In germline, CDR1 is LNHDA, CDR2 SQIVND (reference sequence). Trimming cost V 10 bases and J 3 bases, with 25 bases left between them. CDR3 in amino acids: CATIDRHSFDYNQPQHF. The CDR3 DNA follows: TGTGCCACCATAGACAGACACTCGTTTGATTACAATCAGCCCCAGCATTTT.

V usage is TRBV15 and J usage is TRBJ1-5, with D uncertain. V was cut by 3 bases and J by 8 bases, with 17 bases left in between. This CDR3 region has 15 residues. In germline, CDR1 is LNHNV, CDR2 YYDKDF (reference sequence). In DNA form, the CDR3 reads TGTGCCACCAGCAGGGGAAACCAAAGAGCGGAGCCCCAGCATTTT. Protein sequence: CATSRGNQRAEPQHF.

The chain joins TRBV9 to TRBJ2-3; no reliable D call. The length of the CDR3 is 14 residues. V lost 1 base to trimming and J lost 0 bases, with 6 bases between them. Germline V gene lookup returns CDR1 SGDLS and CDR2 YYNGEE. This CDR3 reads CASSVQKSTDTQYF. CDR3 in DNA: TGTGCCAGCAGCGTACAGAAAAGCACAGATACGCAGTATTTT. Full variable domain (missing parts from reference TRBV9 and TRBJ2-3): DSGVTQTPKHLITATGQRVTLRCSPRSGDLSVYWYQQSLDQGLQFLIQYYNGEERAKGNILERFSAQQFPDLHSELNLSSLELGDSALYFCASSVQKSTDTQYFGPGTRLTVL.

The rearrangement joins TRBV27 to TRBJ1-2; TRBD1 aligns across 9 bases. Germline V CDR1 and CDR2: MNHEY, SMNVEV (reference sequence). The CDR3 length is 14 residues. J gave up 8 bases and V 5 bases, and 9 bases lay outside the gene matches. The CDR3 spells CASSHRDRVGGYTF. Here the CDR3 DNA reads TGTGCCAGCAGTCACCGGGACAGGGTTGGCGGCTACACCTTC.

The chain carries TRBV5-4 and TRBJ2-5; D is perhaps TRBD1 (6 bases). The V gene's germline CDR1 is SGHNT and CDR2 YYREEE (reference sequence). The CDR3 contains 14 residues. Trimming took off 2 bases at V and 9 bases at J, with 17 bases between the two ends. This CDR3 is CASSLQGGERAQYF. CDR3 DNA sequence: TGTGCCAGCAGCTTACAGGGTGGGGAAAGGGCCCAGTACTTC.

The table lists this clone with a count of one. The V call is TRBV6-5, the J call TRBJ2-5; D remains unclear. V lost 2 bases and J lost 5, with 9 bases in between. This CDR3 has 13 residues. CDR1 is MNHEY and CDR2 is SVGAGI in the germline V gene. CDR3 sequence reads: CASSYIQSETQYF. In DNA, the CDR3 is TGTGCCAGCAGTTACATCCAGTCTGAGACCCAGTACTTC.